The T cell receptor beta chain described here comes from a study of T cell clones after liver transplantation. On the study more broadly: Three of eight recipients were HCV-positive; others had non-autoimmune, non-viral indications. Draws occurred before transplant, before withdrawal, and after complete or failed withdrawal. Study results and limitations: A larger donor-reactive than third-party decline suggested partial antigen-specific deletion.

This clone was detected once. What it recognizes is unknown. CD3+CD4+ and CD3+CD8+ cells were FACS-sorted from thawed unstimulated PBMCs. TCRdb's table, derived via immunoSEQ multiplex PCR, lists solely in-frame clones and lacks some. Of some 80,000 clones in the sample, around four fifths were seen once. Trimming removed 4 bases from V and 3 bases from J; junction bases left unmatched: 9. In germline, CDR1 is SGDLS, CDR2 YYNGEE. The CDR3 covers 16 residues. The chain combines TRBV9 with TRBJ1-2; 10 bases map to TRBD1. The sequenced sample was CD4+ T cells from blood, obtained less than 50 months after liver transplant. The sequence was obtained from a human patient who received a liver transplant. Some T cells may be provided by the graft donor. The CDR3 coding sequence is TGTGCCAGCAGCTCTTTGGGGACAGGGGCCTACTATGGCTACACCTTC. This sequence encodes CASSSLGTGAYYGYTF.